This T cell receptor beta chain was captured in a study of CD8+ T cells in alopecia areata. RNA extraction and reverse transcription yielded cDNA as sequencing template. Sequenced by immunoSEQ multiplex PCR; TCRdb stores in-frame clones only, minus some. The repertoire consists of fewer than 150,000 clones, with 45% to 65% occurring once and the leading ten covering less than 5.5%. Trimming took 5 bases from V and 5 from J, leaving 16 bases between them. This CDR3 is 15 amino acids long. The germline V gene has CDR1 SGHVS and CDR2 FQNEAQ. Material: CD4+ T cells sorted from blood, obtained at week 0. This TCR was recovered from a human donor with alopecia areata. The chain combines TRBV7-8 with TRBJ1-3, with D perhaps TRBD1 (5 bases). CDR3 loop: CASSPATGTRNTIYF. Written as DNA, the CDR3 is TGTGCCAGCAGCCCGGCGACCGGGACGCGAAACACCATATATTTT.